This T cell receptor beta chain was captured by sequencing in a study of blood T cell repertoires in COVID-19. At the level of the study: The origin of the acute and convalescent COVID-19 samples was the United States, Italy and Spain. PBMCs, B-cell-depleted T cells, or T cells provided the cDNA or gDNA that made up the material.

CDR3 length: 13 amino acids. The junction had 6 bases not matched to a gene; V was cut back by 5 bases and J by 6 bases. Germline lookup yields CDR1 SGHDT and CDR2 YYEEEE. The authors' processing: Using reference gene primer amplification, nucleated cell counts were estimated. Clones were read by immunoSEQ multiplex PCR, and TCRdb kept only the in-frame ones, dropping some. The DNA was the basis for D and trimming; V, J and clone size are from that table. The table has approximately 140,000 clones, roughly 78% seen once. This TCR derives from a human donor with acute or convalescent COVID-19. The donor label of this sample is uncertain. The specimen was peripheral blood. The chain links TRBV5-6 to TRBJ1-2, with 8 bases that match TRBD1. The CDR3 nucleotides are TGTGCCAGCAGTCCGACAGGGGCGGATGGCTACACCTTC. Its translation: CASSPTGADGYTF.